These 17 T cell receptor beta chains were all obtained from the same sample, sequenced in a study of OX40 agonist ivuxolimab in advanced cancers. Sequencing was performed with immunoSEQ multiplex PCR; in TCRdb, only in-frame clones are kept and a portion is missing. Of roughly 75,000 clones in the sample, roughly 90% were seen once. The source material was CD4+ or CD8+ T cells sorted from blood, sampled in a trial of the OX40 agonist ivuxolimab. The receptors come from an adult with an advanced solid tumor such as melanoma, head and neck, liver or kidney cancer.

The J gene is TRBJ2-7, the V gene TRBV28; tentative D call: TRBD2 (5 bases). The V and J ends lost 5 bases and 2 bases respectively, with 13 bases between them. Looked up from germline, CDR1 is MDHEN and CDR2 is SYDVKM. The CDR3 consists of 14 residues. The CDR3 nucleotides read TGTGCCAGCAGTATTGGCGGGTATCCCTACGAGCAGTACTTC. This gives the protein CASSIGGYPYEQYF.

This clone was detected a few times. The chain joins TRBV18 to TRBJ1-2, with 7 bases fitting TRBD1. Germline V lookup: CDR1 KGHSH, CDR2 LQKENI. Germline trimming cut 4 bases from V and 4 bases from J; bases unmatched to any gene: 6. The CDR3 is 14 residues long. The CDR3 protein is CASSRNRDSYGYTF. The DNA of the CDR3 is TGTGCCAGCTCACGAAACCGGGACAGCTATGGCTACACCTTC.

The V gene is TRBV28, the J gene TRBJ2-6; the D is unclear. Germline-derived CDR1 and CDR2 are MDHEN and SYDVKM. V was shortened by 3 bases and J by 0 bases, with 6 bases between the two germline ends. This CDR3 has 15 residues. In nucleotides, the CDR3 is TGTGCCAGCAGTTTTCTCCCCTCTGGGGCCAACGTCCTGACTTTC. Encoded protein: CASSFLPSGANVLTF.

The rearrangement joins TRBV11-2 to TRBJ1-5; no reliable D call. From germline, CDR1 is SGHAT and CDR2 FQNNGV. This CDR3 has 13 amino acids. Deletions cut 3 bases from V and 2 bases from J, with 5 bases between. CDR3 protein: CASSFGRNQPQHF. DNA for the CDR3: TGTGCCAGCAGCTTCGGGCGCAATCAGCCCCAGCATTTT.

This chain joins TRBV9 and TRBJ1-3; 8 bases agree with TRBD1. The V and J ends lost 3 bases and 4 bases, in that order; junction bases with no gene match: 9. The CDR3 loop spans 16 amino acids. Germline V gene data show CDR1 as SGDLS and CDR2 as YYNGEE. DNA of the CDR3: TGTGCCAGCAGCGCCCAGCAGGGGGCTTGGGGAAACACCATATATTTT. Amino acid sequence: CASSAQQGAWGNTIYF.

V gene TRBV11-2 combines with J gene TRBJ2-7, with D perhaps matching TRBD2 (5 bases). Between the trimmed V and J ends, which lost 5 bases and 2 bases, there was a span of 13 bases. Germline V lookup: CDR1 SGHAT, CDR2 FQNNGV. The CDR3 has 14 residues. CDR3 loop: CASSPAAGPYEQYF. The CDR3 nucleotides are TGTGCCAGCAGCCCAGCGGCCGGACCCTACGAGCAGTACTTC. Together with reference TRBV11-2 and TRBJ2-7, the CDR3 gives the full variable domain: EAGVAQSPRYKIIEKRQSVAFWCNPISGHATLYWYQQILGQGPKLLIQFQNNGVVDDSQLPKDRFSAERLKGVDSTLKIQPAKLEDSAVYLCASSPAAGPYEQYFGPGTRLTVT.

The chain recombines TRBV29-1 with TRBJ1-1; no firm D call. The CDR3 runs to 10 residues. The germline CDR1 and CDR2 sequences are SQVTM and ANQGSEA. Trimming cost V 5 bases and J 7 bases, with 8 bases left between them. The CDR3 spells CSVTENEAFF. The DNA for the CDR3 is TGCAGCGTTACAGAGAATGAAGCTTTCTTT.

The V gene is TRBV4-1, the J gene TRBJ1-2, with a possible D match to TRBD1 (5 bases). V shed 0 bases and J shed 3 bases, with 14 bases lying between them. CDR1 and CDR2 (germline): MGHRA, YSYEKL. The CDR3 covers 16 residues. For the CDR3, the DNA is TGCGCCAGCAGCCAAGATAAAGAAACAGGAGACTATGGCTACACCTTC. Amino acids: CASSQDKETGDYGYTF.

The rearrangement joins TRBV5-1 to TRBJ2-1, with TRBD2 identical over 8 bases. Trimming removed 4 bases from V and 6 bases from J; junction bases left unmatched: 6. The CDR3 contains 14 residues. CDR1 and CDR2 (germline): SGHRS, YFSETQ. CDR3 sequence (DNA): TGCGCCAGCAGCAAAGCGGGAGCCCCCAATGAGCAGTTCTTC. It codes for CASSKAGAPNEQFF.

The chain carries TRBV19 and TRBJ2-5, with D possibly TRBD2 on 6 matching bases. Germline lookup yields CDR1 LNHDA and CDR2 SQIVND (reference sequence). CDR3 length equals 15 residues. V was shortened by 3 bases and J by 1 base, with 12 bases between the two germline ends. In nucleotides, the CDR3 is TGTGCCAGTAGTATCGGGGTGGGGGGCCAAGAGACCCAGTACTTC. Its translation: CASSIGVGGQETQYF.

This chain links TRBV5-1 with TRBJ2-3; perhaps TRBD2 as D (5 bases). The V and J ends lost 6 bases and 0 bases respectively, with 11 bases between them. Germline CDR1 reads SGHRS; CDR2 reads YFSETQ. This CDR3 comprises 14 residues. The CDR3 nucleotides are TGCGCCAGCACCCAACTAGAGAGCACAGATACGCAGTATTTT. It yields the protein CASTQLESTDTQYF.

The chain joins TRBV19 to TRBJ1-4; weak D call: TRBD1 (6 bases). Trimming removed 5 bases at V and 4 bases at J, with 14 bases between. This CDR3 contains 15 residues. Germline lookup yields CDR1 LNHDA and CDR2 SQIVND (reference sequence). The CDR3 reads CASSPRGGINEKLFF. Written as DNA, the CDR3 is TGTGCCAGTAGTCCCCGAGGGGGGATTAATGAAAAACTGTTTTTT.

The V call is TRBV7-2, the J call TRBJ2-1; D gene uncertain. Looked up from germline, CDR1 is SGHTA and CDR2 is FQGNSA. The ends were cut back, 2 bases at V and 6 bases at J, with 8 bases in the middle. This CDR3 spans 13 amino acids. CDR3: CASSLQRANEQFF. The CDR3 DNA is TGTGCCAGCAGCTTACAACGGGCCAATGAGCAGTTCTTC.

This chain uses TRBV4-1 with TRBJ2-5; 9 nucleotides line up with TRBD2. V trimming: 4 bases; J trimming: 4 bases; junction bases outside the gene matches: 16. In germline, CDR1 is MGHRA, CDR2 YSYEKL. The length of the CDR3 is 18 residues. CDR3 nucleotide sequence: TGCGCCAGCAGCCGGCGTGGGGCTAGCGGGACGGGTTTAGAGACCCAGTACTTC. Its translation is CASSRRGASGTGLETQYF.

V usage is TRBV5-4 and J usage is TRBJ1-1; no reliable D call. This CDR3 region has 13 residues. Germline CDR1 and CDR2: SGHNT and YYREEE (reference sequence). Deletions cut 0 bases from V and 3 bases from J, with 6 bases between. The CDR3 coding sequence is TGTGCCAGCAGCTTGGAAAGATACACTGAAGCTTTCTTT. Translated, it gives CASSLERYTEAFF. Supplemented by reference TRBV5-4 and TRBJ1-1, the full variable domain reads ETGVTQSPTHLIKTRGQQVTLRCSSQSGHNTVSWYQQALGQGPQFIFQYYREEENGRGNFPPRFSGLQFPNYSSELNVNALELDDSALYLCASSLERYTEAFFGQGTRLTVV.

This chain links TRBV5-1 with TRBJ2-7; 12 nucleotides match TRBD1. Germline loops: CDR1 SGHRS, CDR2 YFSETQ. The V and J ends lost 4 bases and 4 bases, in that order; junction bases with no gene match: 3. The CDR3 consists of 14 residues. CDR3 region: CASSGTGGSYEQYF. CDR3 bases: TGCGCCAGCAGCGGGACAGGGGGCTCTTACGAGCAGTACTTC.

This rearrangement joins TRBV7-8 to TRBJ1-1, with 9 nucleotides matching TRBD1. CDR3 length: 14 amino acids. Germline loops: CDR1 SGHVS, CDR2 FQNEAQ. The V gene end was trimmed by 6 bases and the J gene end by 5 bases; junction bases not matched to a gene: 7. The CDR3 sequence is CASSWDRVGTEAFF. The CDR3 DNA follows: TGTGCCAGCAGTTGGGACAGGGTGGGAACTGAAGCTTTCTTT.